These 19 T cell receptor beta chains share one sample of origin, sequenced in a study of CDR3 diversity in severe acne. Each CDR3 protein is one row after TCRdb ran MiXCR on the PCR reads. The data contain 84,000 or so distinct CDR3 sequences, roughly half of them seen just once; the ten biggest clones take up over 9.5%. Sequencing was done on a sample of blood. Receptors were obtained from a male donor in good health, serving as a control.

The V call is TRBV6-5, the J call TRBJ1-4, with D hard to call. Germline lookup yields CDR1 MNHEY and CDR2 SVGAGI. Trimming took 0 bases from V and 8 from J, leaving 16 bases between them. The CDR3 covers 16 residues. CDR3 DNA sequence: TGTGCCAGCAGTTACTCGTTTACGGATTATGGAGAAAAACTGTTTTTT. This sequence encodes CASSYSFTDYGEKLFF.

DNA for the CDR3: TGCAGCGTCACTAAGTCCGGGGAGCTGTTTTTT. Its translation is CSVTKSGELFF. This chain connects TRBV29-1 to TRBJ2-2; no clear D. Trimming shortened V by 6 bases and J by 6 bases, and 8 bases separated the two germline ends. This CDR3 contains 11 residues. Germline V lookup: CDR1 SQVTM, CDR2 ANQGSEA.

This clonotype was seen many times. The genes are TRBV11-2 and TRBJ2-1, with 7 bases that match TRBD1. Germline CDR1 reads SGHAT; CDR2 reads FQNNGV. This CDR3 is built from 14 residues. V gave up 8 bases and J gave up 4 bases; unmatched junction bases: 8. The CDR3 spells CASDEWDSYNEQFF. CDR3 DNA: TGTGCCAGCGATGAATGGGACAGTTACAATGAGCAGTTCTTC.

As DNA, the CDR3 is TGTGCCAGCAGCTTGGGACTAGCGAGAGCCTACGAGCAGTACTTC. Its translation is CASSLGLARAYEQYF. V gene TRBV5-6 combines with J gene TRBJ2-7, with TRBD2 matching 8 bases. Germline loops: CDR1 SGHDT, CDR2 YYEEEE. The V gene end was trimmed by 0 bases and the J gene end by 2 bases; junction bases not matched to a gene: 4. The CDR3 extends over 15 amino acids.

This clonotype appeared once. The CDR3 carries no conserved terminal phenylalanine or tryptophan, so it likely arises from a read error. This sequence joins TRBV7-3 and TRBJ1-2; D ambiguous. CDR1 and CDR2 (germline): SGHTA, FQGTGA. With 6 bases removed from V and 7 bases from J, the gap between germline ends came to 12 bases. This CDR3 comprises 12 residues. This CDR3 reads CASRAPNGGYTL. The DNA for the CDR3 is TGTGCCAGCAGGGCCCCCAATGGTGGCTACACCTTG.

About this clonotype itself: One base away lies a much larger clone, so this may be a sequencing read error. The chain employs TRBV4-1 and TRBJ2-7, with 9 bases identical to TRBD1. The CDR3 covers 14 residues. Germline CDR1 MGHRA, CDR2 YSYEKL. The CDR3 loop reads CASSKGQGSHEQYF. In DNA, the CDR3 is TGCGCCAGCAGCAAGGGACAGGGCTCCCACGAGCAGTACTTC.

The chain uses TRBV25-1 and TRBJ1-6, with D maybe TRBD1 (5 bases). Germline V gene lookup returns CDR1 MGHDK and CDR2 SYGVNS. The ends were cut back, 3 bases at V and 7 bases at J, with 22 bases in the middle. This CDR3 region has 18 residues. Here the CDR3 DNA reads TGTGCCAGCAGTGAGACTGCCGGAGGGGACTATGGGAATTCACCCCTCCACTTT. It translates to CASSETAGGDYGNSPLHF.

The chain employs TRBV6-1 and TRBJ1-5; no reliable D call. This CDR3 has 15 amino acids. V was clipped by 2 bases and J by 3 bases, with 11 bases between them. Germline assignment: CDR1 MNHNS and CDR2 SASEGT. CDR3 bases: TGTGCCAGCAGTGAAAGTAACTGGGACAATCAGCCCCAGCATTTT. Residues: CASSESNWDNQPQHF.

In the case of this clonotype: A much larger clone differs by one base, so this may be a read error. CDR3 DNA sequence: TGTGCCAGCAGCGTCGGACAGTTCCTTCCTGGCTACACCTTC. Encoded protein: CASSVGQFLPGYTF. The rearrangement uses TRBV9 and TRBJ1-2; maybe TRBD1 (6 bases). The CDR3 runs 14 residues. Germline CDR1 and CDR2: SGDLS and YYNGEE. Between the trimmed V and J ends, which lost 2 bases and 7 bases, there was a span of 15 bases.

This clonotype was counted many times. This sequence joins TRBV10-1 and TRBJ1-3, with D tentatively TRBD1 (6 bases). This CDR3 spans 17 amino acids. CDR1 is WNHNN, CDR2 SYGVQD, per germline (reference sequence). Between the trimmed V and J ends, which lost 5 bases and 9 bases, there was a span of 26 bases. This chain's CDR3 is CASSLGVGGWPESTIYF. DNA for the CDR3: TGCGCCAGCAGTTTAGGTGTAGGGGGATGGCCGGAAAGCACCATATATTTT.

This chain joins TRBV5-6 and TRBJ1-1; no firm D call. The CDR3 totals 15 residues. Per the germline V gene, CDR1 is SGHDT and CDR2 is YYEEEE. The germline V and J ends were trimmed by 4 bases and 1 base, with 14 bases remaining between them. CDR3: CASSPSLAGNTEAFF. The CDR3 region has the DNA TGTGCCAGCAGCCCCTCGTTAGCGGGGAACACTGAAGCTTTCTTT.

The chain links TRBV4-1 to TRBJ1-1, with TRBD1 as a possible D gene (5 bases). Between the trimmed V and J ends, which lost 0 bases and 7 bases, there was a span of 12 bases. The CDR3 has 14 amino acids. Germline CDR1 is MGHRA and CDR2 is YSYEKL. The chain's CDR3 is CASSQDHRSGEAFF. The CDR3 region has the DNA TGCGCCAGCAGCCAAGATCACAGGAGTGGTGAAGCTTTCTTT.

The J gene is TRBJ1-2, the V gene TRBV20-1, with D hard to call. Germline V gene data show CDR1 as DFQATT and CDR2 as SNEGSKA (reference sequence). This CDR3 comprises 14 residues. V lost 0 bases and J lost 3, with 11 bases in between. Here the CDR3 reads CSAREEGSDYGYTF. The CDR3 DNA reads as TGCAGTGCTAGAGAAGAGGGCAGCGACTATGGCTACACCTTC.

The J gene is TRBJ1-1, the V gene TRBV12-3 or TRBV12-4; D is unresolved. V shed 7 bases and J shed 4 bases, with 7 bases lying between them. The CDR3 has 11 amino acids. The CDR3, as DNA: TGTGCCAGCATGGGTACCACTGAAGCTTTCTTT. It specifies CASMGTTEAFF.

This clonotype is medium-sized by share. The V call is TRBV10-1, the J call TRBJ2-1, with D uncertain. Trimming removed 3 bases from V and 0 bases from J, with 15 bases in between. This CDR3 spans 17 amino acids. Germline loops: CDR1 WNHNN, CDR2 SYGVQD (reference sequence). CDR3 bases: TGCGCCAGCAGTGATTCAGGTCGGGCTGGCTCCTACAATGAGCAGTTCTTC. Its translation is CASSDSGRAGSYNEQFF.

The chain combines TRBV25-1 with TRBJ2-7, with D uncertain. Per germline, CDR1 MGHDK and CDR2 SYGVNS. Trimming pared 3 bases from V and 6 bases from J, leaving 9 bases between. This CDR3 region has 12 residues. The CDR3 loop reads CASSEAVSEQYF. The CDR3 DNA sequence: TGTGCCAGCAGTGAGGCAGTGAGCGAGCAGTACTTC.

The chain recombines TRBV28 with TRBJ2-5, with a possible D match to TRBD1 (6 bases). V was trimmed by 9 bases and J by 0 bases, leaving 14 bases between them. Germline CDR1 reads MDHEN; CDR2 reads SYDVKM. There are 14 residues in the CDR3. The CDR3 region has the DNA TGTGCCAGTAGGGGAGCAGGGGACCAAGAGACCCAGTACTTC. Its translation: CASRGAGDQETQYF.

The J gene is TRBJ2-7, the V gene TRBV29-1, with TRBD1 matching 9 bases. This CDR3 has 14 residues. Germline V gene lookup returns CDR1 SQVTM and CDR2 ANQGSEA. Trimming cost V 2 bases and J 5 bases; bases outside gene matches: 7. CDR3 nucleotides: TGCAGCGTTGAAAGGGGGACAGGGATTGACGAGCAGTACTTC. This gives the protein CSVERGTGIDEQYF.

V and J are TRBV2 and TRBJ2-6; D gene uncertain. The V and J ends lost 11 bases and 5 bases respectively, with 7 bases between them. CDR3 length equals 11 residues. Germline CDR1 SNHLY, CDR2 FYNNEI. CDR3 nucleotide sequence: TGTGCCGGCGGACGGGCCAACGTCCTGACTTTC. It yields the protein CAGGRANVLTF.